The subject of this entry is one T cell receptor (beta chain). The PCR used 60 Vbeta and 13 Jbeta primers. The table came from immunoSEQ multiplex PCR; TCRdb's copy has only in-frame clones and leaves some out. The sample has more than 100,000 clones; 55% to 75% are singletons. The sample is drawn from a study of cytomegalovirus exposure and HLA in healthy donors. What was sequenced was PBMCs. The sequence was obtained from a woman aged 40 to 49 in good health and CMV-seropositive.

The CDR3 DNA reads TGTGCCAGCAGCCTTGGGACAGCTGGAAACACCATATATTTT. Protein product: CASSLGTAGNTIYF. V usage is TRBV5-4 and J usage is TRBJ1-3; 7 nucleotides align to TRBD1. The germline CDR1 and CDR2 sequences are SGHNT and YYREEE (reference sequence). J gave up 2 bases and V 4 bases, and 3 bases lay outside the gene matches. The CDR3 totals 14 residues.